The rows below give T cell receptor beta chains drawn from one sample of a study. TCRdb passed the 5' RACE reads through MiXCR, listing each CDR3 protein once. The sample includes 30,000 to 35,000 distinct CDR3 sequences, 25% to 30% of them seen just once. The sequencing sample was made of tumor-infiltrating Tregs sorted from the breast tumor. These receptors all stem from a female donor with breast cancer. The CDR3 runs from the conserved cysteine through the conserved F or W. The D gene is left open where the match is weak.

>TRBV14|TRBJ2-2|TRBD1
CASSPGQESNTGELFF
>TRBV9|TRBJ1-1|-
CASSVVPQGYTEAFF
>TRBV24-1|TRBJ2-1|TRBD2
CATSAGTSGRANYEQFF
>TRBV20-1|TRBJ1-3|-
CSARFASSGNTIYF
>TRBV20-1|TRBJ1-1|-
CSARTLLEAFF
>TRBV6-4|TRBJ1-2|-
CASRPSAANYGYTF
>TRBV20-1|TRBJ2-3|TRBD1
CSVPNRGLTDTQYF
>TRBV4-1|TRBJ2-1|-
CASSLARVLDEQFF
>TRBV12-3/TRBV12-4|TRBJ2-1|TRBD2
CASRPPGLLNEQFF
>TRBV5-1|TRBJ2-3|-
CASSLGTSTDTQYF
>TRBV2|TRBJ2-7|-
CASSLGPEQYF
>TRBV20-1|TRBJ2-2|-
CSARQTGELFF
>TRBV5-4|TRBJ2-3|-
CASSFSAGQDTQYF
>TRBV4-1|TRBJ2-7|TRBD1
CASSQAQITLGQGYEQYF
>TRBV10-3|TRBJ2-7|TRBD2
CAISDRTSGEYEQYF
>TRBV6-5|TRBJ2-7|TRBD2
CASSLLAKSSYEQYF
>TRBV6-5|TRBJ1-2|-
CASSYSRPGDGYTF
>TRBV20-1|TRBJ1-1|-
CSARVTSAEAFF
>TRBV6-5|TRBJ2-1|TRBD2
CASSTGTSGVYEQFF
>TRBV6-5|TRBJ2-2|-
CASSTGYTGELFF
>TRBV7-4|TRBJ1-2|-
CASSAPGWAWPF
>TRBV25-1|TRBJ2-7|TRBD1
CASSGTGNYEQYF
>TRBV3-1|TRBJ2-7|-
CASSQSVYEQYF
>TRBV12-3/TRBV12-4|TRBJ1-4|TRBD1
CASSLSGTGEKLFF
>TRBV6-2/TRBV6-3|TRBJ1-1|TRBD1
CASSPRDRAKAEAFF
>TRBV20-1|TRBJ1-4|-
CSASRRGRENEKLFF
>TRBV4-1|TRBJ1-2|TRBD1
CASSQGLSGTAYGYTF
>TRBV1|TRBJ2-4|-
CTSCSGQAKNIQYF
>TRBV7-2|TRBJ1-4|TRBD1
CASSLSGQLTEKLFF
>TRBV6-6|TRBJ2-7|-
CASSYRDSYEQYF
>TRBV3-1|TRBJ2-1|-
CASSQVENEQFF
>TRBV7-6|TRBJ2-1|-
CASSSRTDNEQFF
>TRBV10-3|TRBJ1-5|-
CAISQSDRSSNQPQHF
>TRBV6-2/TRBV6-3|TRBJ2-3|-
CASSYSRDTQYF
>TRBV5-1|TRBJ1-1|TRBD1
CASSRLGGTDNTEAFF
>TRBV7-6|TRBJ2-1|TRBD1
CASSPRTGPYNEQFF
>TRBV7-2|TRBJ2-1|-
CASALIGLLNEQFF
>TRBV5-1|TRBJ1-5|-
CASSLYSNQPQHF
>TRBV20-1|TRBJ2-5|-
CSASRGNDAETQYF
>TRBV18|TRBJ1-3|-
CASSPATAGNTIYF
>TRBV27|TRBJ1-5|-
CASSFRGGQPQHF
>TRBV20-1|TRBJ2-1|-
CSARTGVIEQFF